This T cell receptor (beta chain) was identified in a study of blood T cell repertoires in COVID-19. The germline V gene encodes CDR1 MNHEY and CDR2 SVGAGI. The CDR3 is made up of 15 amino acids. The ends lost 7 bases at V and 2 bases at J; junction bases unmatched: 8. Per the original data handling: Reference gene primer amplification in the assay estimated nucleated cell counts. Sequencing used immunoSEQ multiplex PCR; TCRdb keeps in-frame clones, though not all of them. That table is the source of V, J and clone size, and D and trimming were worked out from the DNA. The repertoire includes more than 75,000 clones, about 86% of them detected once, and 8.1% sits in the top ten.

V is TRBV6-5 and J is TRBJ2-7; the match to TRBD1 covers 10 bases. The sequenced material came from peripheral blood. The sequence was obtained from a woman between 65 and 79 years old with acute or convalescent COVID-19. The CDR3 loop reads CASTQRGTGAYEQYF. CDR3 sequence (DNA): TGTGCCAGCACCCAACGGGGGACAGGGGCCTACGAGCAGTACTTC.